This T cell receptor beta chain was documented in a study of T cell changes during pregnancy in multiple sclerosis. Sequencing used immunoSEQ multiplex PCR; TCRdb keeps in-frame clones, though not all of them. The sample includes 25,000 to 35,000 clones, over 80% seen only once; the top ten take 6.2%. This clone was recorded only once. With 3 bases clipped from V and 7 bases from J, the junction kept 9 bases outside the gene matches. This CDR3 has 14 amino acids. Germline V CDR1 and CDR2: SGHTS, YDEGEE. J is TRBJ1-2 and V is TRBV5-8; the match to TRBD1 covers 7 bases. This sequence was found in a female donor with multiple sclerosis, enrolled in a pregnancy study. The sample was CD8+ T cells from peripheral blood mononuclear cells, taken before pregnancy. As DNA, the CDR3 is TGTGCCAGCAGCTACCCCGAGGGGGCCGGTGGCTACACCTTC. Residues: CASSYPEGAGGYTF.